This TCR beta chain was recorded in a study of blood T cell repertoires in COVID-19. At the level of the study: The cDNA or gDNA used as material had been derived from T cells, B-cell-depleted T cells, or PBMCs.

Original processing methods: Reference gene primers were amplified, and this amplification served to estimate nucleated cell counts. TCRdb's copy holds only in-frame clones and misses some; the assay was immunoSEQ multiplex PCR. V, J and clone size derive from that table, while D and trimming were established from the DNA sequence. The data contain approximately 470,000 clones, about 85% of them singletons. The V gene lost 2 bases and the J gene lost 6 bases, with 19 bases spanning the gap. CDR3 length equals 16 residues. Per the germline V gene, CDR1 is SEHNR and CDR2 is FQNEAQ (reference sequence). All enrollees were about 18 to 100 years old and from approximately 24 US areas. Symptom resolution, clearance, or two negative PCRs marked the recovered donors of Cohort 3.

Sequenced: PBMCs or T cells enriched from blood (not recorded which). This receptor was taken from a woman aged 18 to 35 who had recovered from COVID-19. The chain is built from TRBV7-9 and TRBJ1-2, with D maybe TRBD1 (5 bases). The DNA for the CDR3 is TGTGCCAGCAGCTTACGGCAAGATCGGGGGATCCATGGCTACACCTTC. This sequence encodes CASSLRQDRGIHGYTF.